A single sample is the source of the 29 T cell receptor beta chains below, sequenced in a study of T cells in Graves' hyperthyroidism and ophthalmopathy. TCR beta CDR3 regions were amplified from RNA transcripts. Initially, a first-round RT-PCR of the TCR CDR3 employed the HTBI primer set. One entry per CDR3 protein results from TCRdb running MiXCR on the multiplex PCR reads. The table has approximately 400,000 distinct CDR3 sequences, 13% to 15% seen once. The source material was blood. The receptor set was obtained from a woman aged 30 to 39 with Graves' ophthalmopathy.

At least ten counts were recorded for this clonotype. The chain employs TRBV15 and TRBJ1-1; 7 positions agree with TRBD1. The germline V gene encodes CDR1 LNHNV and CDR2 YYDKDF (reference sequence). The V segment lost 4 bases and the J segment 8 bases; nucleotides outside the gene matches: 7. The CDR3 has 13 residues. The CDR3 loop reads CATSTQGGFEAFF. The CDR3 nucleotides read TGTGCCACCAGCACCCAGGGGGGTTTCGAAGCTTTCTTT.

J is TRBJ1-1 and V is TRBV6-2 or TRBV6-3, with 11 bases matching TRBD1. V trimming: 7 bases; J trimming: 7 bases; junction bases outside the gene matches: 8. The CDR3 consists of 14 residues. Germline loops: CDR1 MNHEY, CDR2 SVGEGT. Here the CDR3 DNA reads TGTGCCAGCACCGTGGACAGGGGGCGAATTGAAGCTTTCTTT. Amino acids: CASTVDRGRIEAFF.

This clonotype occurred many times. V gene TRBV7-3 combines with J gene TRBJ2-1; maybe TRBD1 (6 bases). The germline V gene encodes CDR1 SGHTA and CDR2 FQGTGA. The V and J ends lost 0 bases and 10 bases respectively, with 22 bases between them. The CDR3 sequence is 17 residues long. Here the CDR3 reads CASSLTSTGTSDREQFF. CDR3 sequence (DNA): TGTGCCAGCAGCTTAACAAGTACTGGGACATCCGATCGGGAGCAGTTCTTC.

The gene calls are TRBV28 and TRBJ1-3, with no clear D. V was trimmed by 4 bases and J by 6 bases, leaving 7 bases between them. This CDR3 is built from 12 residues. Germline CDR1 is MDHEN and CDR2 is SYDVKM. This chain's CDR3 is CASSSSLNTIYF. Written as DNA, the CDR3 is TGTGCCAGCAGTTCATCCTTAAACACCATATATTTT.

This clonotype was recorded at least ten times. The chain links TRBV7-2 to TRBJ1-4; 12 bases align to TRBD1. The CDR3 is 16 residues long. Germline-derived CDR1 and CDR2 are SGHTA and FQGNSA. Trimming removed 5 bases from V and 8 bases from J; junction bases left unmatched: 9. The CDR3 is CASSQRRGQGAEKLFF. The CDR3 nucleotides read TGTGCCAGCAGCCAACGCAGGGGACAGGGGGCGGAAAAACTGTTTTTT.

This clonotype was detected ten times or more. The chain joins TRBV12-3 or TRBV12-4 to TRBJ2-1, with 9 bases aligning to TRBD1. This CDR3 region has 16 residues. The V and J ends lost 4 bases and 2 bases, in that order; junction bases with no gene match: 6. The CDR3 nucleotides read TGTGCCAGCAGTTCCGGGACAGGGAACACCTACAATGAGCAGTTCTTC. Amino acids: CASSSGTGNTYNEQFF.

The chain employs TRBV20-1 and TRBJ2-7; D not certain. Trimming took off 2 bases at V and 5 bases at J, with 10 bases between the two ends. Germline lookup yields CDR1 DFQATT and CDR2 SNEGSKA (reference sequence). This CDR3 comprises 12 residues. The CDR3 loop reads CSARLIWDEQYF. The CDR3 DNA reads TGCAGTGCTAGATTAATTTGGGACGAGCAGTACTTC.

This clonotype has a count of ten or more. The J gene is TRBJ1-1, the V gene TRBV24-1; 7 bases fit TRBD1. This CDR3 spans 14 amino acids. Germline trimming cut 4 bases from V and 5 bases from J; bases unmatched to any gene: 6. CDR1 KGHDR and CDR2 SFDVKD come from the germline V gene. CDR3 in DNA: TGTGCCACCAGTGAATCGGGACAGAGGACTGAAGCTTTCTTT. Encoded protein: CATSESGQRTEAFF.

This clonotype has a count of ten or more. The chain couples TRBV15 to TRBJ2-5, with TRBD2 matching 9 bases. After removal of 0 bases from V and 5 bases from J, the junction contained 10 bases not matched to a gene. The CDR3 covers 17 residues. The V gene's germline CDR1 is LNHNV and CDR2 YYDKDF (reference sequence). CDR3 nucleotides: TGTGCCACCAGCAGAGATCCTCGCGGGGGGGGGCGGGAGACCCAGTACTTC. It encodes CATSRDPRGGGRETQYF.

The chain combines TRBV2 with TRBJ2-5; 7 nucleotides align to TRBD2. The CDR3 has 15 residues. The J segment lost 5 bases and the V segment lost 6 bases, leaving 12 bases of the junction unmatched. Germline CDR1 reads SNHLY; CDR2 reads FYNNEI. This CDR3 is CASSARAGVVETQYF. In DNA, the CDR3 is TGTGCCAGCAGCGCTCGGGCGGGGGTTGTGGAGACCCAGTACTTC.

This clonotype was picked up many times. This rearrangement joins TRBV2 to TRBJ1-2, with a tentative D call TRBD1 (5 bases). CDR1 SNHLY and CDR2 FYNNEI come from the germline V gene. This CDR3 has 12 amino acids. V lost 3 bases and J 6 bases, leaving 8 bases between the germline ends. The DNA of the CDR3 is TGTGCCAGCAGTGACCTCAGGGATGGCTACACCTTC. Translation: CASSDLRDGYTF.

This clonotype was counted at least ten times. The V gene is TRBV20-1, the J gene TRBJ1-1; D not resolved. The CDR3 contains 13 residues. Germline V gene lookup returns CDR1 DFQATT and CDR2 SNEGSKA (reference sequence). The V and J ends lost 0 bases and 1 base respectively, with 6 bases between them. The CDR3 nucleotides read TGCAGTGCTAGAGAACACGGGAACACTGAAGCTTTCTTT. This gives the protein CSAREHGNTEAFF.

This clonotype was detected many times. J is TRBJ2-3 and V is TRBV3-1; D is uncertain. The CDR3 consists of 13 residues. Germline V gene data show CDR1 as LGHDT and CDR2 as YNNKEL (reference sequence). The V end was cut by 2 bases, the J end by 10 bases, with 13 bases between. The CDR3 spells CASSQPRSSAQYF. CDR3 bases: TGTGCCAGCAGCCAACCTCGTAGCAGTGCGCAGTATTTT.

V usage is TRBV19 and J usage is TRBJ2-3; 7 nucleotides agree with TRBD2. From germline, CDR1 is LNHDA and CDR2 SQIVND (reference sequence). The CDR3 extends over 13 amino acids. The V segment lost 7 bases and the J segment 5 bases; nucleotides outside the gene matches: 6. In DNA form, the CDR3 reads TGTGCCAGTACAGCGGGGAGTCGAGATACGCAGTATTTT. This translates into CASTAGSRDTQYF.

This clonotype was counted ten times or more. The V call is TRBV6-1, the J call TRBJ2-7, with a weak D call TRBD2 (5 bases). Germline V lookup: CDR1 MNHNS, CDR2 SASEGT. Between the trimmed V and J ends, which lost 5 bases and 2 bases, there was a span of 16 bases. This CDR3 has 15 amino acids. The CDR3 protein is CASSSGRAGAYEQYF. CDR3 nucleotide sequence: TGTGCCAGCAGTTCCGGCCGGGCCGGGGCCTACGAGCAGTACTTC.

This clonotype was observed many times. The rearrangement links TRBV19 to TRBJ1-1; tentative D call: TRBD1 (6 bases). The CDR3 is made up of 14 amino acids. Trimming pared 5 bases from V and 7 bases from J, leaving 17 bases between. Germline CDR1 is LNHDA and CDR2 is SQIVND (reference sequence). CDR3 in DNA: TGTGCCAGTAGTGTACTACTGGAAGGGGGTGAAGCTTTCTTT. Its protein is CASSVLLEGGEAFF.

This clonotype was picked up many times. V usage is TRBV7-9 and J usage is TRBJ1-2, with TRBD1 as a possible D gene (5 bases). Germline V gene data show CDR1 as SEHNR and CDR2 as FQNEAQ (reference sequence). The V end was cut by 5 bases, the J end by 0 bases, with 16 bases between. This CDR3 is 16 amino acids long. CDR3 nucleotide sequence: TGTGCCAGCAGCACCACTCAGGGCCCTACTAACTATGGCTACACCTTC. Translation gives CASSTTQGPTNYGYTF.

This clonotype was seen ten or more times. The chain uses TRBV6-1 and TRBJ1-5, with no clear D. The CDR3 loop spans 13 amino acids. V was clipped by 3 bases and J by 2 bases, with 5 bases between them. Germline V gives CDR1 MNHNS, CDR2 SASEGT. This CDR3 reads CASSDGGNQPQHF. The CDR3 region has the DNA TGTGCCAGCAGTGACGGTGGCAATCAGCCCCAGCATTTT.

A few counts support this clonotype. The rearrangement links TRBV27 to TRBJ1-1; unclear D gene. The CDR3 extends over 13 amino acids. Germline V gene data show CDR1 as MNHEY and CDR2 as SMNVEV (reference sequence). V shed 5 bases and J shed 4 bases, with 11 bases lying between them. CDR3: CASSPTFGTEAFF. CDR3 nucleotide sequence: TGTGCCAGCAGTCCCACTTTTGGCACTGAAGCTTTCTTT.

The sample holds many counts of this clonotype. V gene TRBV2 combines with J gene TRBJ1-1, with D uncertain. Trimming removed 7 bases from V and 7 bases from J, with 7 bases in between. The CDR3 totals 10 residues. Germline CDR1 and CDR2: SNHLY and FYNNEI. In DNA form, the CDR3 reads TGTGCCAGCACTGACGTTGAAGCTTTCTTT. It encodes CASTDVEAFF.

In its sample, this clonotype was seen many times. The chain combines TRBV15 with TRBJ2-7, with TRBD1 as a possible D gene (6 bases). This CDR3 has 12 residues. With 0 bases removed from V and 9 bases from J, the gap between germline ends came to 9 bases. The V gene's germline CDR1 is LNHNV and CDR2 YYDKDF (reference sequence). This CDR3 is CATSRDLGGQYF. CDR3 sequence (DNA): TGTGCCACCAGCAGAGATCTAGGGGGGCAGTACTTC.

This clonotype came up many times. The rearrangement uses TRBV3-1 and TRBJ2-1; D may be TRBD2 (5 bases). The CDR3 is 13 amino acids. Germline assignment: CDR1 LGHDT and CDR2 YNNKEL (reference sequence). V gave up 1 base and J gave up 6 bases, with 7 bases separating them. For the CDR3, the DNA is TGTGCCAGCAGCCAAGTACGGGGCAATGAGCAGTTCTTC. As protein: CASSQVRGNEQFF.

This clonotype has a count of ten or more. The chain carries TRBV7-9 and TRBJ2-7, with TRBD1 matching 7 bases. Germline values: CDR1 SEHNR, CDR2 FQNEAQ (reference sequence). V lost 5 bases and J lost 4; bases outside the gene matches: 8. The CDR3 length is 14 residues. The CDR3 DNA reads as TGTGCCAGCAGCCCAGGGGGTATAATGTACGAGCAGTACTTC. This sequence encodes CASSPGGIMYEQYF.

This rearrangement joins TRBV20-1 to TRBJ2-7; 12 nucleotides line up with TRBD2. This CDR3 spans 19 amino acids. With V trimmed by 0 bases and J by 4 bases, 16 bases remained unmatched. Germline CDR1 is DFQATT and CDR2 is SNEGSKA (reference sequence). In DNA form, the CDR3 reads TGCAGTGCTAGAGATGGGAAAAAGGGAGCCGGGACTAGCGGGTACGAGCAGTACTTC. It codes for CSARDGKKGAGTSGYEQYF.

Many counts were recorded for this clonotype. V and J are TRBV18 and TRBJ1-4; 7 bases align to TRBD1. V trimming: 5 bases; J trimming: 3 bases; junction bases outside the gene matches: 6. Germline V gives CDR1 KGHSH, CDR2 LQKENI. The CDR3 runs to 15 residues. CDR3 sequence: CASSYDRASNEKLFF. CDR3 nucleotide sequence: TGTGCCAGCTCATACGACAGGGCATCTAATGAAAAACTGTTTTTT.

Many counts were recorded for this clonotype. As DNA, the CDR3 is TGTGCCAGCACCACAGGGGGCACTGAAGCTTTCTTT. Protein product: CASTTGGTEAFF. The V gene is TRBV28, the J gene TRBJ1-1; TRBD1 agrees at 8 bases. V shed 7 bases and J 4 bases; nucleotides not matched to a gene: 2. The germline CDR1 and CDR2 sequences are MDHEN and SYDVKM. The CDR3 is 12 residues long.

The chain combines TRBV20-1 with TRBJ1-4, with D possibly TRBD1 on 6 matching bases. The CDR3 sequence is 15 residues long. Germline CDR1 and CDR2: DFQATT and SNEGSKA (reference sequence). Trimming pared 5 bases from V and 10 bases from J, leaving 23 bases between. CDR3 loop: CSAPIPTPQGGKLFF. The CDR3, as DNA: TGCAGTGCTCCAATCCCGACACCCCAAGGGGGAAAACTGTTTTTT.

This clonotype came up a few times. The CDR3 coding sequence is TGCAGCGTTGGGAATAACAATCAGCCCCAGCATTTT. Residues: CSVGNNNQPQHF. The chain uses TRBV29-1 and TRBJ1-5, with D unclear. CDR1 and CDR2 from the germline V gene are SQVTM and ANQGSEA. The CDR3 runs 12 residues. The ends were cut back, 4 bases at V and 3 bases at J, with 7 bases in the middle. Full variable domain (rest looked up from reference TRBV29-1 and TRBJ1-5): SAVISQKPSRDICQRGTSLTIQCQVDSQVTMMFWYRQQPGQSLTLIATANQGSEATYESGFVIDKFPISRPNLTFSTLTVSNMSPEDSSIYLCSVGNNNQPQHFGDGTRLSIL.

There are many counts of this clonotype. V usage is TRBV19 and J usage is TRBJ1-1; D gene uncertain. Looked up from germline, CDR1 is LNHDA and CDR2 is SQIVND (reference sequence). The CDR3 loop spans 13 amino acids. V shed 3 bases and J shed 3 bases, with 8 bases lying between them. The CDR3 sequence: CASSIWWDTEAFF. Written as DNA, the CDR3 is TGTGCCAGTAGTATTTGGTGGGACACTGAAGCTTTCTTT. Full variable domain (rest looked up from reference TRBV19 and TRBJ1-1): DGGITQSPKYLFRKEGQNVTLSCEQNLNHDAMYWYRQDPGQGLRLIYYSQIVNDFQKGDIAEGYSVSREKKESFPLTVTSAQKNPTAFYLCASSIWWDTEAFFGQGTRLTVV.